The clone carrying this T cell receptor beta chain has at least ten counts. Trimming took 0 bases from V and 2 from J; bases not matched to a gene: 1. Germline-derived CDR1 and CDR2 are SGHVS and FNYEAQ. This CDR3 has 15 residues. TCRdb re-called the 5' RACE reads through MiXCR, storing one row per CDR3 protein. The profile shows 23,000 or so distinct CDR3 sequences, around 4.7% of them singletons. The sample's time point: sample taken at primary tumor resection. Whole RNA, isolated from tumor, nontumor lung or frozen PBMC, was sequenced without prior sorting. These data belong to a study of spatial heterogeneity in lung cancer.

The clonotype was recovered from a male donor with early-stage non-small cell lung cancer. The chain employs TRBV7-6 and TRBJ2-3; 8 nucleotides line up with TRBD1. Here the sequenced sample was PBMCs, taken at surgery. CDR3 amino acids: CASSLARGLTDTQYF. The CDR3 DNA reads as TGTGCCAGCAGCTTAGCCAGGGGGCTCACAGATACGCAGTATTTT.